In this sample, the clone carrying this T cell receptor (beta chain) turned up a few times. What it binds is unknown. This sample is drawn from a study of OX40 agonist ivuxolimab in advanced cancers. Assay: immunoSEQ multiplex PCR; the TCRdb copy retains only in-frame clones and omits some. The repertoire holds 100,000 to 150,000 clones, with less than 95% as singletons. Points from the study as a whole: At doses 0.1 to 3.0 mg/kg, CD4+ and CD8+ clones expanded.

V was trimmed by 4 bases and J by 11 bases, leaving 21 bases between them. CDR1 LNHDA and CDR2 SQIVND come from the germline V gene (reference sequence). The CDR3 runs to 15 residues. The chain is built from TRBV19 and TRBJ1-5, with D possibly TRBD1 on 6 matching bases. This receptor was identified in an adult with an advanced solid tumor such as melanoma, head and neck, liver or kidney cancer. The source material was CD4+ or CD8+ T cells sorted from blood, sampled in a trial of the OX40 agonist ivuxolimab. The CDR3 DNA reads TGTGCCAGTAGTACCTCGGACAGTGCCCAGGCGGCCCAGCATTTT. It specifies CASSTSDSAQAAQHF.